This T cell receptor beta chain was captured in a study of OX40 agonist ivuxolimab in advanced cancers. Regarding the research as a whole: Ivuxolimab was an agonistic, fully human IgG2 monoclonal antibody directed against OX40 (CD134), a costimulatory receptor. Intravenous ivuxolimab was administered to patients every 2 weeks at six dose levels: 0.01, 0.1, 0.3, 1.5, 3 and 10 mg/kg. Of the roughly 52 dose-escalation patients, hepatocellular carcinoma was present in approximately 20, melanoma in approximately 15, renal cell carcinoma in 9 and head and neck cancer in 9. The dose-escalation cohort was 82.7% male with a mean age of approximately 60 years, ranging from roughly 23 to 90. Prior anti-PD-1, anti-PD-L1 or anti-CTLA-4 therapy was permitted, and checkpoint inhibitors had been received by about two fifths of dose-escalation patients. Partial responses were achieved by three dose-escalation patients, of whom one had hepatocellular carcinoma and two had cutaneous melanoma. The point of sequencing TCRbeta in the periphery was to test whether ivuxolimab changed TCR sequence diversity and drove clonal T-cell expansion. The paper covers the monotherapy dose-escalation part of the phase I ivuxolimab trial, which included N ≈ 50 patients.

Summary of the overall study and its limitations: At doses of 0.1 to 3.0 mg/kg, clonal expansion of both CD4+ and CD8+ blood T cells was observed from baseline to week 6. After ivuxolimab, expanded clones were on average more numerous among CD8+ T cells than among CD4+ T cells. Low levels of normalized T-cell clonal expansion were also seen in some patients who did not respond. The antigen specificity of the clonally expanded peripheral T cells was not determined. In partial responders in the 0.1-3.0 mg/kg groups, normalized peripheral clonal expansion was found to be among the lowest, especially among CD8+ T cells.

CDR1 is given as LGHNA and CDR2 as YNFKEQ, both from the germline V gene. The CDR3 contains 15 residues, cysteine and phenylalanine counted. Kept here is only the CDR3 DNA, which spans 45 bases and is read in frame from base 1. Germline trimming amounts to 3 bases on V and 2 bases on J, with 4 as the count of junction bases outside the gene matches. As for this clone: Its target antigen remains unknown. There are no base qualities to consult, and no much larger clone falls within one base.

Genomic DNA was extracted from sorted cells for sequencing of the TCRbeta CDR3 region. TCRbeta CDR3 regions were sequenced using the immunoSEQ Assay. This immuneACCESS table, as held by TCRdb, lists in-frame sequences with V and J called but not all clones. Of the missing ones, under half trace to an unresolved V gene in checked studies; the others have no known cause. The sample records tens of thousands of clones, 75% to 90% of which are singletons. Jointly, the top ten make up around 6.5% of the sample. The trial excluded patients who had a history of autoimmune disease or who were on systemic immunosuppression. Peripheral blood for TCR sequencing was collected from all dose cohorts at baseline, on cycle 4 day 1, and on cycle 7 day 1. The samples were drawn from a first-in-human, open-label, multicenter phase I dose-escalation trial of ivuxolimab. Adults with locally advanced or metastatic melanoma, renal cell, hepatocellular, or head and neck squamous cell carcinoma were enrolled in the trial. Before TCR sequencing, CD4+ and CD8+ T cells were separately sorted from peripheral blood.

The origin of this receptor is an adult with an advanced solid tumor such as melanoma, head and neck, liver or kidney cancer. The sequenced sample was CD4+ or CD8+ T cells sorted from blood, obtained in a trial of the OX40 agonist ivuxolimab. The rearrangement joined TRBV4-2 to TRBJ2-7; 10 central nucleotides agree with TRBD2. The CDR3 has the sequence CASSQPSGRAYEQYF. In nucleotide form, the sequence is TGTGCCAGCAGCCAGCCTAGCGGGAGAGCCTACGAGCAGTACTTC.